The T cell receptor beta chain described here comes from a study of cytomegalovirus exposure and HLA in healthy donors. The CDR3 runs to 13 residues. V lost 5 bases to trimming and J lost 6 bases, with 14 bases between them. Germline assignment: CDR1 SGHTA and CDR2 FQGTGA. Primers for the PCR totalled 60 Vbeta and 13 Jbeta. Assay: immunoSEQ multiplex PCR; the TCRdb copy retains only in-frame clones and omits some. The sample lists around 88,000 clones, around 74% occurring once. The sequence came from a man aged 50 to 59 in good health and CMV-seropositive. The specimen sequenced was PBMCs. The V gene is TRBV7-3, the J gene TRBJ2-7, with D perhaps matching TRBD2 (6 bases). As DNA, the CDR3 is TGTGCCAGCAGCACAACGGGGGAGAGCGAGCAGTACTTC. This encodes CASSTTGESEQYF.